Below, 15 T cell receptor beta chains from the same sample are listed, as sequenced in a study of regulatory T cells in long-lasting Graves disease. Time point specified: newly diagnosed GD, antithyroid drugs for less than 3 months. Following extraction of RNA from PBMCs, that RNA was used to make the TCR library. TCR beta libraries were built with iRepertoire HTBI primers and Arm-PCR of CDR3 regions. TCRdb reanalysed the multiplex PCR reads using MiXCR and keeps one entry per CDR3 protein. The sample includes 250,000 to 400,000 distinct CDR3 sequences, roughly 18% of them seen just once. The material sequenced was peripheral blood mononuclear cells (PBMCs), taken at new diagnosis, from a patient treated with antithyroid drugs. The receptor source for this set is a female donor with Graves disease.

For this clonotype: A read error is possible here, since a much larger clone lies one base away. The chain joins TRBV7-2 to TRBJ2-1, with a weak D call TRBD1 (6 bases). Germline values: CDR1 SGHTA, CDR2 FQGNSA. The ends were cut back, 4 bases at V and 10 bases at J, with 17 bases in the middle. This CDR3 has 14 residues. CDR3 region: CASSYRVETYEQFF. The CDR3 nucleotides read TGTGCCAGCAGCTACAGGGTAGAGACCTACGAGCAGTTCTTC.

This clonotype was seen at least ten times. CDR3 sequence reads: CSATRRTGGAEAFF. DNA of the CDR3: TGCAGTGCTACCCGCCGGACAGGGGGCGCTGAAGCTTTCTTT. The chain employs TRBV20-1 and TRBJ1-1; 11 bases fit TRBD1. Trimming removed 4 bases from V and 6 bases from J; junction bases left unmatched: 7. There are 14 residues in the CDR3. The germline V gene has CDR1 DFQATT and CDR2 SNEGSKA (reference sequence).

This clonotype has at least ten counts. CDR3 sequence: CASGFQQPQHF. CDR3 DNA: TGTGCTAGTGGTTTCCAACAGCCCCAGCATTTT. V is TRBV12-5 and J is TRBJ1-5; D remains unclear. The V and J ends lost 3 bases and 7 bases respectively, with 4 bases between them. The length of the CDR3 is 11 residues. CDR1 and CDR2 (germline): LGHNT, FRNRAP.

This clonotype appeared once. A far larger clone is only one base removed, so a read error is likely. DNA for the CDR3: TGTGCCATCAATATGATGCCGGGACAGAGTAGCAACGAGCAGTACTTC. Its protein is CAINMMPGQSSNEQYF. J is TRBJ2-3 and V is TRBV10-3; TRBD1 aligns across 7 bases. The closer fit of TRBJ2-7 to the DNA end suggests the J call may be wrong. Germline CDR1 reads ENHRY; CDR2 reads SYGVKD. The CDR3 totals 16 residues.

This clonotype has only a few counts. J is TRBJ2-2 and V is TRBV7-9, with 15 bases fitting TRBD2. The CDR3 runs to 18 residues. V trimming: 6 bases; J trimming: 5 bases; junction bases outside the gene matches: 10. Germline loops: CDR1 SEHNR, CDR2 FQNEAQ (reference sequence). Written as DNA, the CDR3 is TGTGCCAGCAGTCGGACTAGCGGGAGGGCCCTCGATACCGGGGAGCTGTTTTTT. Protein product: CASSRTSGRALDTGELFF.

The table lists this clonotype with many counts. V is TRBV7-9 and J is TRBJ1-5; D unresolved. V was clipped by 1 base and J by 1 base, with 11 bases between them. The CDR3 runs 16 residues. CDR1 and CDR2 (germline): SEHNR, FQNEAQ (reference sequence). CDR3 sequence reads: CASSLGWLGSNQPQHF. The CDR3 bases are TGTGCCAGCAGCTTAGGTTGGTTGGGCAGCAATCAGCCCCAGCATTTT.

This clonotype came up many times. The chain has TRBV6-1 and TRBJ1-1; 7 positions agree with TRBD1. CDR3 length equals 15 residues. CDR1 and CDR2 (germline): MNHNS, SASEGT. After removal of 7 bases from V and 6 bases from J, the junction contained 14 bases not matched to a gene. The CDR3 region is CASIVTRGPFAEAFF. Written as DNA, the CDR3 is TGTGCCAGCATCGTCACTAGGGGGCCTTTCGCTGAAGCTTTCTTT.

The chain carries TRBV18 and TRBJ1-1; D call uncertain. The V gene's germline CDR1 is KGHSH and CDR2 LQKENI. With 0 bases removed from V and 10 bases from J, the gap between germline ends came to 18 bases. This CDR3 spans 15 amino acids. The CDR3 DNA reads as TGTGCCAGCTCACCACCGAGGGCCTCCTGGTACTCAGCTTTCTTT. As protein: CASSPPRASWYSAFF. The full variable domain, its missing parts supplied by reference TRBV18 and TRBJ1-1, is NAGVMQNPRHLVRRRGQEARLRCSPMKGHSHVYWYRQLPEEGLKFMVYLQKENIIDESGMPKERFSAEFPKEGPSILRIQQVVRGDSAAYFCASSPPRASWYSAFFGQGTRLTVV.

A word on this clonotype: This may be a read error, as it is one base from a much larger clone. V gene TRBV10-3 combines with J gene TRBJ2-5, with 13 bases lining up with TRBD2. The CDR3 spans 15 residues. In germline, CDR1 is ENHRY, CDR2 SYGVKD. The CDR3 loop is CAIRSGLAGLNERFF. Written as DNA, the CDR3 is TGTGCCATCAGGTCGGGACTAGCGGGATTAAATGAGCGGTTCTTC.

The genes are TRBV2 and TRBJ2-7; a possible D gene is TRBD2 (6 bases). The CDR3 consists of 15 residues. Germline loops: CDR1 SNHLY, CDR2 FYNNEI. Trimming removed 2 bases at V and 3 bases at J, with 14 bases between. CDR3 protein: CASSERVGRIYEQYF. The CDR3 bases are TGTGCCAGCAGTGAAAGGGTCGGGAGAATCTACGAGCAGTACTTC.

This clonotype was detected only a few times. V usage is TRBV6-1 and J usage is TRBJ2-1, with 8 bases matching TRBD2. V lost 2 bases to trimming and J lost 12 bases; unmatched junction nucleotides: 12. CDR3 length: 15 residues. The V gene's germline CDR1 is MNHNS and CDR2 SASEGT. The CDR3 coding sequence is TGTGCCAGCAGTGAAAGGCGGGAGGCCCGGATAGGGCAGTTCTTC. Its protein product is CASSERREARIGQFF.

This clonotype was picked up a small number of times. The chain is built from TRBV9 and TRBJ1-1; D remains unclear. Germline assignment: CDR1 SGDLS and CDR2 YYNGEE. The ends were cut back, 0 bases at V and 1 base at J, with 4 bases in the middle. The CDR3 spans 13 residues. This chain's CDR3 is CASSVDQNTEAFF. The CDR3 nucleotides read TGTGCCAGCAGCGTAGATCAGAACACTGAAGCTTTCTTT. The full variable domain, with the rest looked up from reference TRBV9 and TRBJ1-1, is DSGVTQTPKHLITATGQRVTLRCSPRSGDLSVYWYQQSLDQGLQFLIQYYNGEERAKGNILERFSAQQFPDLHSELNLSSLELGDSALYFCASSVDQNTEAFFGQGTRLTVV.

This clonotype was detected many times. The chain combines TRBV20-1 with TRBJ2-5, with D perhaps matching TRBD1 (6 bases). The CDR3 runs 12 residues. Trimming took off 6 bases at V and 0 bases at J, with 8 bases between the two ends. The V gene's germline CDR1 is DFQATT and CDR2 SNEGSKA (reference sequence). The CDR3 DNA follows: TGCAGTGCCGGGACACACCAAGAGACCCAGTACTTC. Its protein product is CSAGTHQETQYF.

The rearrangement uses TRBV27 and TRBJ1-6; D perhaps matches TRBD1 (5 bases). Looked up from germline, CDR1 is MNHEY and CDR2 is SMNVEV (reference sequence). CDR3 length: 16 residues. Deletions cut 6 bases from V and 4 bases from J, with 16 bases between. The CDR3: CASSKPPGRYNSPLHF. CDR3 nucleotide sequence: TGTGCCAGCAGCAAACCCCCGGGACGGTATAATTCACCCCTCCACTTT.

This clonotype was counted a few times. The chain links TRBV7-9 to TRBJ2-1, with no clear D. The germline CDR1 and CDR2 sequences are SEHNR and FQNEAQ (reference sequence). The V end lost 5 bases, the J end lost 8 bases, and 25 bases lay between the germline ends. The CDR3 covers 17 residues. CDR3 sequence (DNA): TGTGCCAGCAGCGCCTCTCCTTTGAGGCGCAAGAAGGATGAGCAGTTCTTC. Translated, it gives CASSASPLRRKKDEQFF.